Listed here are 24 T cell receptor beta chains from one sample, sequenced in a study of blood T cells in healthy people across ages. For the second PCR, which ran for about 6 to 11 cycles, a sample-barcoded 5' primer and a J-beta primer mix were used. Using its own MiXCR run on the 5' RACE reads, TCRdb lists one record per CDR3 protein. The repertoire has approximately 900,000 distinct CDR3 sequences, roughly 43% of them found once; the top ten carry about an eighth. The sequenced sample was blood. The receptors come from a man younger than 40 in good health.

This clonotype appeared a single time. This chain joins TRBV30 and TRBJ2-1; D possibly matches TRBD1 or TRBD2 (5 bases each). The ends were cut back, 0 bases at V and 9 bases at J, with 9 bases in the middle. Germline V gene sequence: CDR1 GTSNPN, CDR2 SVGIG (reference sequence). CDR3 length: 12 residues. In DNA form, the CDR3 reads TGTGCCTGGAGTGTGGGGGATACTGAGCAGTTCTTC. Translating it yields CAWSVGDTEQFF.

The V call is TRBV5-5, the J call TRBJ2-7; D not certain. The CDR3 is made up of 14 amino acids. V was shortened by 6 bases and J by 3 bases, with 16 bases between the two germline ends. Per germline, CDR1 SGHKS and CDR2 YYEKEE (reference sequence). This chain's CDR3 is CASTAASTNYEQYF. The CDR3 DNA reads as TGTGCCAGCACCGCGGCCTCCACTAACTACGAGCAGTACTTC. Using reference TRBV5-5 and TRBJ2-7 for the parts outside the CDR3, the full variable domain is DAGVTQSPTHLIKTRGQQVTLRCSPISGHKSVSWYQQVLGQGPQFIFQYYEKEERGRGNFPDRFSARQFPNYSSELNVNALLLGDSALYLCASTAASTNYEQYFGPGTRLTVT.

The rearrangement links TRBV4-1 to TRBJ2-1; D not resolved. The ends were cut back, 1 base at V and 10 bases at J, with 14 bases in the middle. Germline V lookup: CDR1 MGHRA, CDR2 YSYEKL. The CDR3 is 14 amino acids. The CDR3 loop reads CASSQGGSVKEQFF. The CDR3 DNA reads as TGCGCCAGCAGCCAAGGAGGAAGCGTGAAGGAGCAGTTCTTC.

The gene calls are TRBV14 and TRBJ1-2; 7 positions agree with TRBD1. CDR1 and CDR2 from the germline V gene are SGHDN and FVKESK. The J segment lost 1 base and the V segment lost 0 bases, leaving 8 bases of the junction unmatched. This CDR3 comprises 17 residues. The CDR3 region is CASSQDLVGTVNYGYTF. In nucleotides, the CDR3 is TGTGCCAGCAGCCAAGATCTTGTCGGGACAGTTAACTATGGCTACACCTTC.

On this clonotype itself: A much larger clonotype is one base distant, so this may be a read error. The chain carries TRBV11-2 and TRBJ2-5; 11 bases align to TRBD2. Germline V gives CDR1 SGHAT, CDR2 FQNNGV. The CDR3 consists of 15 residues. V dropped 3 bases and J dropped 11; count of bases not matched to a gene: 11. The DNA of the CDR3 is TGTGCCAGCAGCTTGGCTAGCGGGGGGCCTCAGGAGCAGTACTTC. Amino acids: CASSLASGGPQEQYF.

The chain links TRBV15 to TRBJ1-1; 11 bases are shared with TRBD1. The CDR3 sequence is 14 residues long. CDR1 is LNHNV and CDR2 is YYDKDF in the germline V gene (reference sequence). J gave up 8 bases and V 5 bases, and 7 bases lay outside the gene matches. The CDR3 sequence is CATSGRTGGPEAFF. CDR3 in DNA: TGTGCCACCAGCGGAAGGACAGGGGGCCCCGAAGCTTTCTTT.

This clonotype occurred many times. The chain carries TRBV29-1 and TRBJ2-7, with D unclear. Germline CDR1 SQVTM, CDR2 ANQGSEA. CDR3 length: 12 residues. V dropped 4 bases and J dropped 2 bases, with 9 bases sitting between them. As DNA, the CDR3 is TGCAGCGTTGTAGGATATACCTACGAGCAGTACTTC. This codes for CSVVGYTYEQYF.

The chain recombines TRBV7-2 with TRBJ2-2; a possible D gene is TRBD2 (6 bases). This CDR3 region has 16 residues. Germline values: CDR1 SGHTA, CDR2 FQGNSA. V dropped 3 bases and J dropped 1 base, with 12 bases sitting between them. CDR3 sequence reads: CASSFRLAQNTGELFF. CDR3 DNA: TGTGCCAGCAGCTTTCGGCTAGCGCAGAACACCGGGGAGCTGTTTTTT.

This chain connects TRBV6-2 or TRBV6-3 to TRBJ1-2; TRBD1 agrees at 7 bases. V was pared by 6 bases and J by 7 bases, with 11 bases of the junction left unmatched. This CDR3 has 14 amino acids. CDR1 and CDR2 from the germline V gene are MNHEY and SVGEGT. DNA of the CDR3: TGTGCCAGCAGGCGACAGGGCGCGCTTAGTGGCTACACCTTC. This sequence encodes CASRRQGALSGYTF.

The chain combines TRBV4-2 with TRBJ2-7; 10 bases line up with TRBD1. The length of the CDR3 is 16 residues. CDR1 is LGHNA, CDR2 YNFKEQ, per germline. The V segment lost 5 bases and the J segment 7 bases; nucleotides outside the gene matches: 14. The chain's CDR3 is CASSGIPGQGYNEQYF. In DNA form, the CDR3 reads TGTGCCAGCAGCGGTATTCCGGGACAGGGGTACAATGAGCAGTACTTC.

The V call is TRBV12-3 or TRBV12-4, the J call TRBJ1-1; maybe TRBD1 (5 bases). V was trimmed by 5 bases and J by 6 bases, leaving 10 bases between them. The CDR3 is made up of 12 amino acids. This CDR3 is CASSQGFPEAFF. The CDR3 DNA is TGTGCCAGCAGTCAGGGATTCCCTGAAGCTTTCTTT.

This chain links TRBV20-1 with TRBJ2-3, with D tentatively TRBD1 or TRBD2 (5 bases each). Trimming left V 1 base short and J 1 base short, with 12 bases between. The CDR3 is made up of 15 amino acids. Germline V gene lookup returns CDR1 DFQATT and CDR2 SNEGSKA (reference sequence). CDR3 amino acids: CSARVPGRRTDTQYF. The CDR3 DNA is TGCAGTGCTAGAGTTCCGGGACGGCGCACAGATACGCAGTATTTT.

The chain couples TRBV7-9 to TRBJ2-7; tentatively, D is TRBD1 (6 bases). The V end was cut by 5 bases, the J end by 0 bases, with 17 bases between. Germline-derived CDR1 and CDR2 are SEHNR and FQNEAQ (reference sequence). The CDR3 runs 16 residues. CDR3 sequence: CASSNTGTYTSYEQYF. The CDR3 DNA is TGTGCCAGCAGCAATACAGGGACCTACACCTCCTACGAGCAGTACTTC.

The chain employs TRBV10-3 and TRBJ2-5, with a tentative D call TRBD2 (6 bases). The ends were cut back, 6 bases at V and 7 bases at J, with 12 bases in the middle. CDR1 is ENHRY and CDR2 is SYGVKD in the germline V gene. The CDR3 covers 12 residues. In nucleotides, the CDR3 is TGTGCCATCAGCGGGACTGCCGGGACCCAGTACTTC. Protein sequence: CAISGTAGTQYF.

Comment on this clonotype: A read error may be the cause here, since a much bigger clone is one base away. CDR3 sequence (DNA): TGTACCAGCAGCCGGGGACGGGGAACATCTGAAGCTTTCTTT. This codes for CTSSRGRGTSEAFF. This rearrangement joins TRBV7-9 to TRBJ1-1; D perhaps matches TRBD1 (5 bases). The germline V gene has CDR1 SEHNR and CDR2 FQNEAQ (reference sequence). The CDR3 contains 14 residues. The variable domain in full, completed from reference TRBV7-9 and TRBJ1-1, reads DTGVSQNPRHKITKRGQNVTFRCDPISEHNRLYWYRQTLGQGPEFLTYFQNEAQLEKSRLLSDRFSAERPKGSFSTLEIQRTEQGDSAMYLCTSSRGRGTSEAFFGQGTRLTVV.

The chain recombines TRBV5-1 with TRBJ2-5, with TRBD2 identical over 12 bases. This CDR3 has 16 amino acids. J lost 3 bases, V lost 0 bases, and 3 bases had no gene match. The V gene's germline CDR1 is SGHRS and CDR2 YFSETQ. CDR3 protein: CASSLGTSGKKETQYF. The CDR3 region has the DNA TGCGCCAGCAGCTTGGGGACTAGCGGGAAAAAAGAGACCCAGTACTTC. Full variable domain (outside the CDR3, taken from reference TRBV5-1 and TRBJ2-5): KAGVTQTPRYLIKTRGQQVTLSCSPISGHRSVSWYQQTPGQGLQFLFEYFSETQRNKGNFPGRFSGRQFSNSRSEMNVSTLELGDSALYLCASSLGTSGKKETQYFGPGTRLLVL.

This chain links TRBV20-1 with TRBJ2-2; D is uncertain. The CDR3 has 15 residues. Trimming left V 3 bases short and J 4 bases short, with 15 bases between. Germline assignment: CDR1 DFQATT and CDR2 SNEGSKA (reference sequence). CDR3 DNA: TGCAGTGCTAGGGCCCTTAATGGTGGCACCGGGGAGCTGTTTTTT. The encoded protein is CSARALNGGTGELFF.

A remark on this clonotype: This may stem from a read error, because a much larger clone lies one nucleotide away. The chain uses TRBV4-2 and TRBJ2-7; unclear D gene. The CDR3 has 13 residues. Germline-derived CDR1 and CDR2 are LGHNA and YNFKEQ. CDR3 sequence: CACSQDLAYEQYF. In DNA form, the CDR3 reads TGTGCCTGCAGCCAAGATTTGGCCTACGAGCAGTACTTC.

This clonotype appeared a few times. The gene calls are TRBV20-1 and TRBJ1-6; unclear D gene. V was clipped by 1 base and J by 6 bases, with 7 bases between them. Germline lookup yields CDR1 DFQATT and CDR2 SNEGSKA (reference sequence). CDR3 length: 13 amino acids. The CDR3 DNA sequence: TGCAGTGCTAGAGGGGTTTTTAATTCACCCCTCCACTTT. Protein: CSARGVFNSPLHF.

This clonotype was counted at least ten times. Germline is not matched at one junction end, which may reflect a read error. The chain carries TRBV27 and TRBJ2-7; D perhaps matches TRBD1 (6 bases). The CDR3 extends over 14 amino acids. Germline CDR1 is MNHEY and CDR2 is SMNVEV (reference sequence). As DNA, the CDR3 is TGCGCCAGCAGCCTCGGGGACATTTCCTACGAGCAGTACTTC. Residues: CASSLGDISYEQYF.

This clonotype was counted at least ten times. The rearrangement links TRBV20-1 to TRBJ2-4; D gene ambiguous. Deletions cut 3 bases from V and 0 bases from J, with 9 bases between. From germline, CDR1 is DFQATT and CDR2 SNEGSKA (reference sequence). CDR3 length: 14 amino acids. The CDR3: CSASFQVAKNIQYF. The CDR3 DNA follows: TGCAGTGCTAGTTTCCAAGTAGCCAAAAACATTCAGTACTTC.

The chain recombines TRBV7-2 with TRBJ1-1; TRBD1 is a possible D gene (6 bases). This CDR3 is built from 16 residues. Trimming cost V 3 bases and J 0 bases, with 14 bases left between them. Germline V gives CDR1 SGHTA, CDR2 FQGNSA. The CDR3 here is CASSFLNQGLNTEAFF. The CDR3 region has the DNA TGTGCCAGCAGCTTCCTTAACCAGGGGCTGAACACTGAAGCTTTCTTT.

This clonotype was detected only a few times. The V and J genes are TRBV7-3 and TRBJ2-5; weak D call: TRBD2 (5 bases). CDR3 size: 15 residues. Germline V CDR1 and CDR2: SGHTA, FQGTGA. Trimming cost V 1 base and J 3 bases, with 12 bases left between them. The CDR3 DNA sequence: TGTGCCAGCAGCTTAATAGGAGGCGGTGAAGAGACCCAGTACTTC. Protein sequence: CASSLIGGGEETQYF. Full variable domain (outside the CDR3, taken from reference TRBV7-3 and TRBJ2-5): GAGVSQTPSNKVTEKGKYVELRCDPISGHTALYWYRQSLGQGPEFLIYFQGTGAADDSGLPNDRFFAVRPEGSVSTLKIQRTERGDSAVYLCASSLIGGGEETQYFGPGTRLLVL.

The chain combines TRBV6-1 with TRBJ2-5; D remains unclear. V lost 2 bases, J lost 7 bases, and 5 bases lay in between. The V gene's germline CDR1 is MNHNS and CDR2 SASEGT. The CDR3 sequence is 11 residues long. The CDR3 DNA is TGTGCCAGCAGTGAAAGAGTGACCCAGTACTTC. This gives the protein CASSERVTQYF.